The 3 T cell receptor beta chains presented below share a single source sample, sequenced in a study of T-cell memory formation after mild COVID-19. TCRdb reprocessed the 5' RACE reads with MiXCR, giving one entry per CDR3 protein. This table holds 400,000 or so distinct CDR3 sequences, around 18% found once. Material: PBMCs or a T cell subset sorted from them (not recorded which). These receptors were obtained from an adult woman who had mild COVID-19 (a few samples of this study predate the infection). Cell type and time point are not known.

The chain carries TRBV7-9 and TRBJ2-7, with D perhaps matching TRBD2 (6 bases). The CDR3 length is 15 residues. V shed 5 bases and J shed 6 bases, with 20 bases lying between them. Germline CDR1 and CDR2: SEHNR and FQNEAQ (reference sequence). DNA for the CDR3: TGTGCCAGCAGCCCCGGGGGTATCAGGGATCGCGAGCAGTACTTC. Its translation: CASSPGGIRDREQYF.

This rearrangement joins TRBV6-2 or TRBV6-3 to TRBJ1-1, with D perhaps matching TRBD1 (6 bases). The V end lost 6 bases, the J end lost 6 bases, and 11 bases lay between the germline ends. Germline lookup yields CDR1 MNHEY and CDR2 SVGEGT. The CDR3 extends over 12 amino acids. The CDR3 DNA reads TGTGCCAGCAGGCCCGGGGGCGCTGAAGCTTTCTTT. Protein sequence: CASRPGGAEAFF.

This clonotype was seen only a few times. An end of the junction differs from the germline gene, which may be a read error. The chain recombines TRBV2 with TRBJ1-6, with D possibly matching TRBD1 (5 bases). Germline V gene lookup returns CDR1 SNHLY and CDR2 FYNNEI. There are 15 residues in the CDR3. The CDR3 DNA follows: TGTGCCAGCAGGGAAGGGACGGGGAATCATTCACCCCTCCACTTT. This translates into CASREGTGNHSPLHF.